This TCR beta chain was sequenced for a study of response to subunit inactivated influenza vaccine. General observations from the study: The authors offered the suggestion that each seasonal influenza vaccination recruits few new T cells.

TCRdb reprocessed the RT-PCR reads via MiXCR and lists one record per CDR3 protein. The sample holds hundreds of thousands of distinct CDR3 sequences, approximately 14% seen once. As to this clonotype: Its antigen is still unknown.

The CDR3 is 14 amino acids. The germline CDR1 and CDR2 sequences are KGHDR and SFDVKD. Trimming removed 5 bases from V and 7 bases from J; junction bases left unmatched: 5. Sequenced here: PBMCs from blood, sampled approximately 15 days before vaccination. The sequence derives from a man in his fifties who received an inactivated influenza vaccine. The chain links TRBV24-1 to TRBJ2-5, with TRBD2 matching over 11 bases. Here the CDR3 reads CATSVAGGLGTQYF. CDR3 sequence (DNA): TGTGCCACCAGTGTAGCGGGGGGGCTGGGGACCCAGTACTTC.